Listed below are T cell receptor beta chains from one sample, sequenced in a study of T cells after yellow fever vaccination. TCRdb called the 5' RACE reads again in MiXCR, with one record for every CDR3 protein. The repertoire has 500,000 to 550,000 distinct CDR3 sequences, 20% to 25% of them found once; the top ten carry about 16%. Sequences were derived from PBMCs, sampled 20 to 25 days after the first yellow fever vaccination. These receptors all come from a man between 18 and 29 years old who received the YFV17D yellow fever vaccine. The CDR3 runs from the conserved cysteine through the conserved F or W. A D gene is named only where the DNA matches it firmly. Clone size, where shown, is once, few, many, or a class for clones that have expanded.

TRBJ2-3 . TRBD2 TRBV7-2 CASSLRGGLGNTQYF TGTGCCAGCAGCTTACGGGGGGGGCTTGGAAATACGCAGTATTTT
TRBJ2-2 . TRBD1 TRBV9 CASSVGRTGGGTGELFF TGTGCCAGCAGCGTAGGAAGGACAGGGGGAGGCACCGGGGAGCTGTTTTTT
TRBJ2-2 . . TRBV12-3/TRBV12-4 CASRDTSNTGELFF TGTGCCAGCAGGGACACCTCGAACACCGGGGAGCTGTTTTTT
TRBJ2-1 . . TRBV7-2 CASSPNRVSYNEQFF TGTGCCAGCAGCCCCAATCGCGTGTCCTACAATGAGCAGTTCTTC
TRBJ2-7 . TRBD2 TRBV6-2/TRBV6-3 CASSFLAGAFYEQYF TGTGCCAGCAGTTTTCTAGCGGGGGCCTTCTACGAGCAGTACTTC
TRBJ2-3 few . TRBV19 CASSIAPRDPDTQYF TGTGCCAGCAGTATCGCCCCACGGGACCCAGATACGCAGTATTTT
TRBJ1-1 . . TRBV6-5 CASSYGGEAFF TGTGCCAGCAGTTACGGGGGCGAGGCTTTCTTT
TRBJ2-7 . TRBD1 TRBV7-9 CASGHRGTYEQYF TGTGCCAGCGGTCACAGGGGGACCTACGAGCAGTACTTC
TRBJ1-5 many TRBD1 TRBV18 CASSPPGQGGQPQHF TGTGCCAGCTCACCGCCGGGACAGGGTGGACAGCCCCAGCATTTT
TRBJ2-1 many TRBD1 TRBV20-1 CSASSGQGPFRSREQFF TGCAGTGCTAGTAGCGGACAGGGGCCTTTTCGGTCGCGAGAGCAGTTCTTC
TRBJ2-7 many . TRBV20-1 CSARDGEYPYEQYF TGCAGTGCTAGAGATGGGGAGTATCCCTACGAGCAGTACTTC
TRBJ2-5 . TRBD2 TRBV6-2/TRBV6-3 CASSSSGGEETQYF TGTGCCAGCAGTTCGTCGGGAGGGGAAGAGACCCAGTACTTC
TRBJ2-2 . TRBD2 TRBV20-1 CSARPLAGLGAGELFF TGCAGTGCTCGACCCCTAGCGGGGTTGGGGGCCGGGGAGCTGTTTTTT
TRBJ2-1 many . TRBV10-3 CASGAPSSYNEQFF TGTGCCTCGGGGGCCCCTAGCTCCTACAATGAGCAGTTCTTC
TRBJ1-4 . . TRBV7-2 CASSLGPQANEKLFF TGTGCCAGCAGCTTAGGTCCGCAGGCTAATGAAAAACTGTTTTTT
TRBJ1-4 . . TRBV11-2 CASSQGEKLFF TGTGCCAGCAGTCAAGGAGAAAAACTGTTTTTT
TRBJ2-2 many . TRBV27 CASVVGGSGGKRRTGELFF TGTGCCAGCGTCGTTGGGGGGTCCGGGGGCAAAAGGAGGACCGGGGAGCTGTTTTTT
TRBJ1-5 few . TRBV12-5 CASGFGPLLTGNQPQHF TGTGCTAGTGGTTTTGGGCCTCTTCTAACCGGCAATCAGCCCCAGCATTTT
TRBJ2-1 . TRBD2 TRBV27 CASSLILAGEGEQFF TGTGCCAGCAGTTTAATTCTAGCGGGGGAGGGTGAGCAGTTCTTC
TRBJ1-1 . . TRBV3-1 CASSQEGGTEAFF TGTGCCAGCAGCCAAGAGGGAGGGACTGAAGCTTTCTTT
TRBJ2-3 few . TRBV4-3 CASSQEMGRVPSTDTQYF TGCGCCAGCAGCCAAGAGATGGGCAGGGTCCCAAGCACAGATACGCAGTATTTT
TRBJ1-5 . . TRBV5-1 CASFLGTDSNQPQHF TGCGCCAGCTTTCTCGGGACGGACTCAAATCAGCCCCAGCATTTT
TRBJ2-2 many . TRBV9 CASSSRATGELFF TGTGCCAGCAGCTCTCGAGCCACCGGGGAGCTGTTTTTT
TRBJ1-6 . . TRBV3-1 CASSQEPAAYNSPLHF TGTGCCAGCAGCCAAGAGCCCGCCGCCTATAATTCACCCCTCCACTTT
TRBJ1-1 . . TRBV4-3 CASSQDIRAGAFF TGCGCCAGCAGCCAAGATATTAGGGCAGGAGCTTTCTTT
TRBJ2-2 few TRBD1 TRBV6-5 CASSYFRTGHTGELFF TGTGCCAGCAGTTATTTTAGGACAGGGCACACCGGGGAGCTGTTTTTT